The clone carrying this T cell receptor beta chain was counted ten times or more. The source of the sample is a study of blood T cells in healthy people across ages. Primed by a sample-barcoded 5' primer and a J-beta primer mix, a second PCR proceeded for 7 to 11 cycles. In TCRdb, the 5' RACE reads were re-called with MiXCR into one record per CDR3 protein. The sample lists hundreds of thousands of distinct CDR3 sequences, around 28% occurring once. V lost 1 base and J lost 7; bases outside the gene matches: 9. Germline CDR1 MDHEN, CDR2 SYDVKM. This CDR3 is built from 15 residues. Sequenced input: blood. J is TRBJ2-7 and V is TRBV28, with 8 bases that match TRBD1. The receptor comes from a woman older than 75 in good health. CDR3 sequence reads: CASSLSRTGLGEQYF. The CDR3 bases are TGTGCCAGCAGTTTATCTAGGACAGGGTTAGGGGAGCAGTACTTC.